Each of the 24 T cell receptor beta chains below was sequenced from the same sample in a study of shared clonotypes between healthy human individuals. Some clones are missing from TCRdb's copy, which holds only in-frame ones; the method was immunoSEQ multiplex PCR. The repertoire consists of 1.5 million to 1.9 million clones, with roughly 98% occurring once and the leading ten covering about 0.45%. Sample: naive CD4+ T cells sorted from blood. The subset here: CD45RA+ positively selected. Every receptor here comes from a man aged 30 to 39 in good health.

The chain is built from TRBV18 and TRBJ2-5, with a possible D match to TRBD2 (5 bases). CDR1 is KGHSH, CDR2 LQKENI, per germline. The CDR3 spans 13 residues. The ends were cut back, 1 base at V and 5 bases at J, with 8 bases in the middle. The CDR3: CASSPLEAETQYF. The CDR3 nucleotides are TGTGCCAGCTCACCACTGGAGGCGGAGACCCAGTACTTC.

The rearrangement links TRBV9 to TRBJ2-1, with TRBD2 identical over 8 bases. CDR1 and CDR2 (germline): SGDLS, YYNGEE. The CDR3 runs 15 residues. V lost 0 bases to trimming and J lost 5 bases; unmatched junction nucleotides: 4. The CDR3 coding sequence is TGTGCCAGCAGCGTAGGACGGGAGGGCCACAATGAGCAGTTCTTC. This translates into CASSVGREGHNEQFF. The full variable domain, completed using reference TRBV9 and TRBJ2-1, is DSGVTQTPKHLITATGQRVTLRCSPRSGDLSVYWYQQSLDQGLQFLIQYYNGEERAKGNILERFSAQQFPDLHSELNLSSLELGDSALYFCASSVGREGHNEQFFGPGTRLTVL.

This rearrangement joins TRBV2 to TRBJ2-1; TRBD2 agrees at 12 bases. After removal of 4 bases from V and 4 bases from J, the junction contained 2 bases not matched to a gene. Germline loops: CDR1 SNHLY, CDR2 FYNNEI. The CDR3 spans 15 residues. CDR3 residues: CASSGLAGDYNEQFF. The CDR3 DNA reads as TGTGCCAGCAGTGGACTAGCGGGAGATTACAATGAGCAGTTCTTC.

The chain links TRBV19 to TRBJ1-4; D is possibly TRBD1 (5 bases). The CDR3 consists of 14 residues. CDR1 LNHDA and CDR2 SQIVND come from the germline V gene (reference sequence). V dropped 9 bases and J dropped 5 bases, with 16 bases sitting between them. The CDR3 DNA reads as TGTGCCAGCGGGGGTCTACGCCGAAATGAAAAACTGTTTTTT. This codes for CASGGLRRNEKLFF.

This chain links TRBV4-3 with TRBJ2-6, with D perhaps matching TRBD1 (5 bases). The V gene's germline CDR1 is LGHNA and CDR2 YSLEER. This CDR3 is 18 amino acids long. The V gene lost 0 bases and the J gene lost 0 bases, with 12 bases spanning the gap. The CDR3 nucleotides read TGCGCCAGCAGCCAAGAGGTTTACAGGAGCTCTGGGGCCAACGTCCTGACTTTC. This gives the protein CASSQEVYRSSGANVLTF.

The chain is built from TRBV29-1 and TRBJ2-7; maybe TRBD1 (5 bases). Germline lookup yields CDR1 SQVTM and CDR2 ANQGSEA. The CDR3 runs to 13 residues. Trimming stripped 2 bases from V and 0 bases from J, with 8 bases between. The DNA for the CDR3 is TGCAGCGTTGAAAGGGGTGGCTCCTACGAGCAGTACTTC. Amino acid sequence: CSVERGGSYEQYF.

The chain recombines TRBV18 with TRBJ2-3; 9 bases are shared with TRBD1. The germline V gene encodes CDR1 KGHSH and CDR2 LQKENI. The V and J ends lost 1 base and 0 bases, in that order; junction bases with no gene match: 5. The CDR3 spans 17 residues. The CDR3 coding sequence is TGTGCCAGCTCACCACTCGTGACAGGGGGTAGCACAGATACGCAGTATTTT. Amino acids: CASSPLVTGGSTDTQYF. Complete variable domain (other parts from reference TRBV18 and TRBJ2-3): NAGVMQNPRHLVRRRGQEARLRCSPMKGHSHVYWYRQLPEEGLKFMVYLQKENIIDESGMPKERFSAEFPKEGPSILRIQQVVRGDSAAYFCASSPLVTGGSTDTQYFGPGTRLTVL.

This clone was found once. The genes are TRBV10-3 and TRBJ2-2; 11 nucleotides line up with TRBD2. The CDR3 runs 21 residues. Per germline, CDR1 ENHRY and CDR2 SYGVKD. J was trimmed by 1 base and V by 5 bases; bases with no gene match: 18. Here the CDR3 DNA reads TGTGCCATCAGTTCCGGGGGCGCTTGGAGAGGACTAGCGGGGAACACCGGGGAGCTGTTTTTT. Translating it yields CAISSGGAWRGLAGNTGELFF.

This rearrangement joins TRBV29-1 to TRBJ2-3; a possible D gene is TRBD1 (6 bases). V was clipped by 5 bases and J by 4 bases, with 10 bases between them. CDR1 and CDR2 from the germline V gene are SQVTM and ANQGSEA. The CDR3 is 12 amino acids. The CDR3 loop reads CSVNPGADTQYF. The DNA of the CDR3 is TGCAGCGTTAACCCAGGGGCAGATACGCAGTATTTT.

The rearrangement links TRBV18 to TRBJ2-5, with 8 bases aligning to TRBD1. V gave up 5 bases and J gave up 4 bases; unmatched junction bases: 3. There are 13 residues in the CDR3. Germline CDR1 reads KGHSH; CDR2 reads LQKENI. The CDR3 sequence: CASSDRGGETQYF. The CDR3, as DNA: TGTGCCAGCTCAGACAGGGGAGGAGAGACCCAGTACTTC.

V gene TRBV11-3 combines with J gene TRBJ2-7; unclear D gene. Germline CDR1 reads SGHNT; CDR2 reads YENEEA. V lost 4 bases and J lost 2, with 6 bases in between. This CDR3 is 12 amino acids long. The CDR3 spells CASSSDTYEQYF. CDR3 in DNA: TGTGCCAGCAGCTCTGATACCTACGAGCAGTACTTC.

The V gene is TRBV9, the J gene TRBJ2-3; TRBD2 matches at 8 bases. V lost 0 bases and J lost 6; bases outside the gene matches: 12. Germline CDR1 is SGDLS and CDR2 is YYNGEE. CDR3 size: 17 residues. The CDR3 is CASSVDLAGGMKDTQYF. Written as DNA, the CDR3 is TGTGCCAGCAGCGTAGACCTAGCGGGCGGGATGAAGGATACGCAGTATTTT. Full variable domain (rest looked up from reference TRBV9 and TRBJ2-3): DSGVTQTPKHLITATGQRVTLRCSPRSGDLSVYWYQQSLDQGLQFLIQYYNGEERAKGNILERFSAQQFPDLHSELNLSSLELGDSALYFCASSVDLAGGMKDTQYFGPGTRLTVL.

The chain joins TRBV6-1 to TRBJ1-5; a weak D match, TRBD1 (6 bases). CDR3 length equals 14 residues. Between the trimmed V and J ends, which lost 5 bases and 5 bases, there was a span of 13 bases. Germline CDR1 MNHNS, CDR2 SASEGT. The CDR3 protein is CASSLGTRDQPQHF. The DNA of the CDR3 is TGTGCCAGCAGTTTAGGGACACGGGATCAGCCCCAGCATTTT.

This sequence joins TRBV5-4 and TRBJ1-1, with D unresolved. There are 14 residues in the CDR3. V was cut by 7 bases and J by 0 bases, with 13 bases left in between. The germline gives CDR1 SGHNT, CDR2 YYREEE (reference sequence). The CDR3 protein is CASSDGAMNTEAFF. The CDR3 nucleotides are TGTGCCAGCTCAGACGGAGCAATGAACACTGAAGCTTTCTTT.

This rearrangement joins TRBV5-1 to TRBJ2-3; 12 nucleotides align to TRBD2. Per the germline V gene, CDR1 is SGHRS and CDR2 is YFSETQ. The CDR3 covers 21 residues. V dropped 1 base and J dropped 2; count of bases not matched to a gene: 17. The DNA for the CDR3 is TGCGCCAGCAGCTTGTCGGTGACTAGCGGGAGAGGGGGTGGGTCCACAGATACGCAGTATTTT. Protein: CASSLSVTSGRGGGSTDTQYF.

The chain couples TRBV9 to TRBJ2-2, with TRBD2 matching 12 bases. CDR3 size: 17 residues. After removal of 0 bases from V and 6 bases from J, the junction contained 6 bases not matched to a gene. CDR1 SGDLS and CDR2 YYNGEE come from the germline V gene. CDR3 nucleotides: TGTGCCAGCAGCGTAGAAATCGCTAGCGGGAGGGCCGGGGAGCTGTTTTTT. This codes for CASSVEIASGRAGELFF.

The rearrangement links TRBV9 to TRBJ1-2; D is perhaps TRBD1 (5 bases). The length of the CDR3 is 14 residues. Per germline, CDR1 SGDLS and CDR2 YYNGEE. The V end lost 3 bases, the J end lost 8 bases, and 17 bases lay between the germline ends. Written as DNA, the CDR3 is TGTGCCAGCAGCGACCCCGGGGGGAATAGGGGCTACACCTTC. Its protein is CASSDPGGNRGYTF.

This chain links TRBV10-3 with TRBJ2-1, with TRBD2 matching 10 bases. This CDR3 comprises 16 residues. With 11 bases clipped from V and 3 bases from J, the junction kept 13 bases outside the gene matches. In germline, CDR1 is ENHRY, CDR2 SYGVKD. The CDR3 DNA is TGTGCCCCCAGGGGGGTAGCGGGAGGTTTCTACAATGAGCAGTTCTTC. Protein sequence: CAPRGVAGGFYNEQFF.

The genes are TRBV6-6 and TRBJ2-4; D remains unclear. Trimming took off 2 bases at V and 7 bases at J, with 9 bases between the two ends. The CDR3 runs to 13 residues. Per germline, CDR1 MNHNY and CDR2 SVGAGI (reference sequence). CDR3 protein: CASSYNTGNIQYF. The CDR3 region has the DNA TGTGCCAGCAGTTACAACACCGGGAACATTCAGTACTTC.

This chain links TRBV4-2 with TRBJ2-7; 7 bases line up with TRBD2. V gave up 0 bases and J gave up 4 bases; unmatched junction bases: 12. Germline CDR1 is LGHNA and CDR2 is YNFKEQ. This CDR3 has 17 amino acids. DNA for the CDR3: TGTGCCAGCAGCCAAGACTACGGTAGCGGAGCGGGGTACGAGCAGTACTTC. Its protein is CASSQDYGSGAGYEQYF.

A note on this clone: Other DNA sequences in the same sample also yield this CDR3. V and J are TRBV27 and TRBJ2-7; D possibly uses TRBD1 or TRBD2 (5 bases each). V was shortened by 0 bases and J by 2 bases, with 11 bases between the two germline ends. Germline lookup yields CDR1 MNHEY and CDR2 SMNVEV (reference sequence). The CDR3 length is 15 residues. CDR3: CASSLSGTAPYEQYF. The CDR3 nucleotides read TGTGCCAGCAGTTTATCCGGGACGGCACCCTACGAGCAGTACTTC.

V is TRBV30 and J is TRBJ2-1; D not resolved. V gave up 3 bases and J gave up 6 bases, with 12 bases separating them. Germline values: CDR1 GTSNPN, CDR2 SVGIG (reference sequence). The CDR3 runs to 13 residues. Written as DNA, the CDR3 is TGTGCCTGGAGCACACTACTATCCAATGAGCAGTTCTTC. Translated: CAWSTLLSNEQFF.

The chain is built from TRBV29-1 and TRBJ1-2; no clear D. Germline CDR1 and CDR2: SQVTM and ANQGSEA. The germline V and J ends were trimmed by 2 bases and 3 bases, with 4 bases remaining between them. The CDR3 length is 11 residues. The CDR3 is CSVEKDYGYTF. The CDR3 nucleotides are TGCAGCGTTGAAAAGGACTATGGCTACACCTTC.

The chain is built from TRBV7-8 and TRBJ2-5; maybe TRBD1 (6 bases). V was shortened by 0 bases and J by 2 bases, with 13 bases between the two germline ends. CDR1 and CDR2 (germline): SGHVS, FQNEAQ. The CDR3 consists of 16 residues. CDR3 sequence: CASSLAVATGQETQYF. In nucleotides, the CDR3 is TGTGCCAGCAGCTTAGCGGTCGCTACAGGGCAAGAGACCCAGTACTTC.